This TCR beta chain came from a study of molecular identifiers for immune sequencing clone quantification. Previously described methods and listed TCR primers were used for bulk TCR libraries. MiXCR, run by TCRdb on the PCR reads, gives a single entry per CDR3 protein. The table records about 500,000 distinct CDR3 sequences, about 25% of them present only once. From roughly 21,000 to 960,000 sorted cells, naive CD8 libraries were generated with 10%, 30% or 50% RNA. When naive CD8 T cells were sorted, they were gated as CD8+CD4-CCR7+CD45RA+. Points from the study as a whole: The share of molecules held by clones above 20 RNA copies was over 97% in effector cells and under 1% in naive cells.

This clonotype was detected only a few times. Antigen unknown. Trimming removed 1 base from V and 0 bases from J; junction bases left unmatched: 7. This CDR3 region has 16 residues. CDR1 DFQATT and CDR2 SNEGSKA come from the germline V gene (reference sequence). This clonotype was sampled from a human donor in good health. Some libraries in this study had Jurkat cell RNA spiked in. V is TRBV20-1 and J is TRBJ2-7, with TRBD2 matching over 9 bases. The sequenced material came from naive CD8+ T cells from blood, with Jurkat cell RNA spiked in. The subset was: FACS-sorted CD8+CD4-CCR7+CD45RA+ naive T cells. The CDR3 bases are TGCAGTGCTAGAGCCCCAAGACTAGCGGTCTCCTACGAGCAGTACTTC. This translates into CSARAPRLAVSYEQYF.